These 29 T cell receptor beta chains were sequenced from one sample in a study of T-cell reconstitution after alpha-beta-depleted transplantation in children. This sample's TCRbeta library carried unique molecular identifier barcodes. TCRdb reprocessed the PCR reads via MiXCR and lists one record per CDR3 protein. Of hundreds of thousands of distinct CDR3 sequences listed, 10% to 13% are singletons. The source was PBMCs, collected before TCRalphabeta/CD19-depleted stem cell transplant. All receptors come from a child aged 2-15 years with inherited bone marrow failure, due to receive a stem cell transplant.

This clonotype appeared many times. The chain is built from TRBV29-1 and TRBJ2-7, with unresolved D. The CDR3 covers 12 residues. V was shortened by 6 bases and J by 3 bases, with 12 bases between the two germline ends. CDR1 is SQVTM, CDR2 ANQGSEA, per germline. CDR3 sequence: CSVLGPRYEQYF. As DNA, the CDR3 is TGCAGCGTCCTTGGACCTCGCTACGAGCAGTACTTC.

This clonotype was seen at least ten times. The chain is built from TRBV20-1 and TRBJ2-2; TRBD2 aligns across 7 bases. The germline V gene has CDR1 DFQATT and CDR2 SNEGSKA (reference sequence). V lost 3 bases to trimming and J lost 3 bases; unmatched junction nucleotides: 1. The CDR3 spans 13 residues. CDR3 coding DNA: TGCAGTGCTAGCGGGAGGCACACCGGGGAGCTGTTTTTT. Protein product: CSASGRHTGELFF.

In this sample, this clonotype turned up a few times. The chain carries TRBV4-1 and TRBJ1-1, with D maybe TRBD1 (6 bases). V lost 0 bases to trimming and J lost 1 base, with 9 bases between them. In germline, CDR1 is MGHRA, CDR2 YSYEKL. CDR3 length: 15 amino acids. The CDR3 coding sequence is TGCGCCAGCAGCCAAGAGGGGGGGCGGAACACTGAAGCTTTCTTT. The encoded protein is CASSQEGGRNTEAFF.

This clonotype was counted at least ten times. The chain couples TRBV29-1 to TRBJ2-1, with 11 bases matching TRBD2. Germline-derived CDR1 and CDR2 are SQVTM and ANQGSEA. Unmatched junction bases numbered 11, after V lost 6 bases and J lost 4 bases. This CDR3 is 16 amino acids long. As DNA, the CDR3 is TGCAGCGTGTTAACTAGCGGGAGCCTGAGGTACAATGAGCAGTTCTTC. This codes for CSVLTSGSLRYNEQFF.

This clonotype was seen many times. The V and J genes are TRBV27 and TRBJ2-7; a possible D gene is TRBD2 (5 bases). The CDR3 is 15 amino acids. Germline CDR1 reads MNHEY; CDR2 reads SMNVEV (reference sequence). The V and J ends lost 5 bases and 3 bases respectively, with 17 bases between them. The CDR3 coding sequence is TGTGCCAGCAGTCTGAGCGGAGTTGTGTACTACGAGCAGTACTTC. Its translation is CASSLSGVVYYEQYF.

This clonotype was counted between two and nine times. This chain links TRBV4-3 with TRBJ2-1, with a tentative D call TRBD2 (5 bases). The CDR3 loop spans 17 amino acids. Germline V gene lookup returns CDR1 LGHNA and CDR2 YSLEER. Trimming took off 0 bases at V and 0 bases at J, with 12 bases between the two ends. The CDR3 region is CASSQDPSSGSYNEQFF. CDR3 in DNA: TGCGCCAGCAGCCAAGATCCTAGCAGTGGCTCCTACAATGAGCAGTTCTTC.

There are a few counts of this clonotype. V usage is TRBV5-1 and J usage is TRBJ2-5, with TRBD2 matching 12 bases. The CDR3 extends over 18 amino acids. Germline V gene data show CDR1 as SGHRS and CDR2 as YFSETQ. V was pared by 0 bases and J by 4 bases, with 10 bases of the junction left unmatched. The chain's CDR3 is CASSLAMLAGGYTETQYF. In DNA, the CDR3 is TGCGCCAGCAGCTTGGCTATGCTAGCGGGAGGGTATACAGAGACCCAGTACTTC.

Points on this clonotype: A much larger clonotype is one base distant, so this may be a read error. The chain is built from TRBV7-2 and TRBJ2-5; the match to TRBD2 covers 9 bases. The CDR3 runs to 14 residues. Germline V gene lookup returns CDR1 SGHTA and CDR2 FQGNSA. CDR3 nucleotides: TGTGCCAGCAGCTTAGATACCCTAGCGGGAAGGAGGCACTTC. As protein: CASSLDTLAGRRHF. Based on the CDR3 plus reference TRBV7-2 and TRBJ2-5, the full variable domain is GAGVSQSPSNKVTEKGKDVELRCDPISGHTALYWYRQSLGQGLEFLIYFQGNSAPDKSGLPSDRFSAERTGGSVSTLTIQRTQQEDSAVYLCASSLDTLAGRRHFGPGTRLLVL.

This clonotype was observed at least ten times. CDR3 residues: CASSESISMADTQYF. Written as DNA, the CDR3 is TGCGCCAGCAGTGAAAGCATTAGTATGGCAGATACGCAGTATTTT. The chain joins TRBV10-1 to TRBJ2-3; D remains ambiguous. V was trimmed by 3 bases and J by 4 bases, leaving 14 bases between them. CDR3 size: 15 residues. Germline assignment: CDR1 WNHNN and CDR2 SYGVQD (reference sequence).

This clonotype has a count of ten or more. V usage is TRBV10-3 and J usage is TRBJ1-1; 9 bases align to TRBD1. This CDR3 is 15 amino acids long. Trimming cost V 6 bases and J 5 bases; bases outside gene matches: 10. The germline V gene encodes CDR1 ENHRY and CDR2 SYGVKD. DNA for the CDR3: TGTGCCATCAGAGAGCGGACAGGGGAATTGACTGAAGCTTTCTTT. It codes for CAIRERTGELTEAFF.

Ten or more counts support this clonotype. The genes are TRBV7-2 and TRBJ1-2, with 8 bases fitting TRBD1. Germline lookup yields CDR1 SGHTA and CDR2 FQGNSA. Trimming removed 10 bases from V and 3 bases from J; junction bases left unmatched: 4. This CDR3 contains 12 residues. The CDR3 here is CATRGPYYGYTF. DNA of the CDR3: TGTGCCACCAGGGGGCCGTACTATGGCTACACCTTC.

Many counts were recorded for this clonotype. The V call is TRBV11-2, the J call TRBJ1-2; weak D call: TRBD1 (5 bases). Between the trimmed V and J ends, which lost 7 bases and 4 bases, there was a span of 16 bases. Per germline, CDR1 SGHAT and CDR2 FQNNGV. The CDR3 length is 14 residues. CDR3 DNA: TGTGCCAGCATAGGACCAGGGAGCTTCTATGGCTACACCTTC. Encoded protein: CASIGPGSFYGYTF.

The chain joins TRBV6-5 to TRBJ2-1; 13 bases are shared with TRBD2. Germline lookup yields CDR1 MNHEY and CDR2 SVGAGI. This CDR3 is built from 16 residues. V shed 2 bases and J 8 bases; nucleotides not matched to a gene: 6. CDR3 bases: TGTGCCAGCAGTTACCCGGGACTAGCGGGACGGGATGAGCAGTTCTTC. Translation: CASSYPGLAGRDEQFF.

The chain couples TRBV30 to TRBJ2-1; D is undetermined. The germline gives CDR1 GTSNPN, CDR2 SVGIG (reference sequence). Trimming took off 1 base at V and 3 bases at J, with 7 bases between the two ends. The CDR3 is 13 amino acids. The CDR3 sequence is CAWSGVGYNEQFF. The CDR3 region has the DNA TGTGCCTGGAGTGGGGTGGGCTACAATGAGCAGTTCTTC.

This clonotype appeared many times. The chain links TRBV12-3 or TRBV12-4 to TRBJ2-5; 7 nucleotides agree with TRBD1. The CDR3 is 14 residues long. V shed 6 bases, J shed 2 bases, and the junction held 6 bases outside the gene matches. CDR3 region: CASSGTVLQETQYF. The CDR3 coding sequence is TGTGCCAGCAGCGGGACAGTGCTTCAAGAGACCCAGTACTTC.

Only one count was recorded for this clonotype. The chain combines TRBV4-3 with TRBJ2-2; D is unclear. The germline V and J ends were trimmed by 0 bases and 7 bases, with 9 bases remaining between them. The CDR3 sequence is 14 residues long. CDR1 is LGHNA and CDR2 is YSLEER in the germline V gene. The CDR3, as DNA: TGCGCCAGCAGCCAAGATCTTGCCGGCGGGGAGCTGTTTTTT. Translating gives CASSQDLAGGELFF.

This clonotype was recorded many times. This chain uses TRBV7-9 with TRBJ2-4; the match to TRBD2 covers 11 bases. Germline V gene sequence: CDR1 SEHNR, CDR2 FQNEAQ (reference sequence). CDR3 length equals 16 residues. Trimming removed 1 base from V and 3 bases from J; junction bases left unmatched: 2. The CDR3, as DNA: TGTGCCAGCAGCTTAGGACTAGCGGGATACAAAAACATTCAGTACTTC. Translating gives CASSLGLAGYKNIQYF.

This clonotype came up many times. The genes are TRBV27 and TRBJ2-1, with D perhaps matching TRBD1 (5 bases). CDR1 is MNHEY and CDR2 is SMNVEV in the germline V gene (reference sequence). CDR3 length equals 16 residues. V was trimmed by 2 bases and J by 2 bases, leaving 13 bases between them. The CDR3 spells CASSLGTGTPYNEQFF. In nucleotides, the CDR3 is TGTGCCAGCAGTTTAGGAACAGGTACACCCTACAATGAGCAGTTCTTC.

This clonotype was picked up many times. The junction departs from the called germline gene at one end, perhaps through a read error. The CDR3 sequence: CASSPAGTSGSVF. CDR3 DNA sequence: TGTGCCAGCAGCCCTGCCGGGACTAGCGGGTCCGTCTTC. The V and J genes are TRBV7-9 and TRBJ2-7; 12 bases fit TRBD2. Germline V gene data show CDR1 as SEHNR and CDR2 as FQNEAQ (reference sequence). CDR3 size: 13 residues.

The sample holds many counts of this clonotype. This chain joins TRBV2 and TRBJ2-7; D is uncertain. CDR1 is SNHLY, CDR2 FYNNEI, per germline. The CDR3 totals 13 residues. V was trimmed by 2 bases and J by 7 bases, leaving 12 bases between them. The CDR3, as DNA: TGTGCCAGCAGTGAACGTGGAGAAAGGGAGCAGTACTTC. Protein sequence: CASSERGEREQYF. The complete variable domain, with remaining parts taken from reference TRBV2 and TRBJ2-7, reads EPEVTQTPSHQVTQMGQEVILRCVPISNHLYFYWYRQILGQKVEFLVSFYNNEISEKSEIFDDQFSVERPDGSNFTLKIRSTKLEDSAMYFCASSERGEREQYFGPGTRLTVT.

V is TRBV7-9 and J is TRBJ1-1; no definite D call. V lost 1 base and J lost 4, with 10 bases in between. CDR3 length: 14 amino acids. Germline values: CDR1 SEHNR, CDR2 FQNEAQ (reference sequence). CDR3 amino acids: CASSLGAVITEAFF. In nucleotides, the CDR3 is TGTGCCAGCAGCTTAGGTGCAGTCATCACTGAAGCTTTCTTT.

This clonotype was seen at least ten times. This chain connects TRBV4-3 to TRBJ2-7, with TRBD1 matching over 7 bases. Trimming cost V 1 base and J 0 bases; bases outside gene matches: 6. CDR3 size: 16 residues. CDR1 and CDR2 from the germline V gene are LGHNA and YSLEER. The CDR3 DNA is TGCGCCAGCAGCCAAGGTCCGGGGACAGTCTCCTACGAGCAGTACTTC. Its translation is CASSQGPGTVSYEQYF.

This clonotype was found many times. This rearrangement joins TRBV27 to TRBJ2-1; D may be TRBD2 (5 bases). This CDR3 contains 16 residues. In germline, CDR1 is MNHEY, CDR2 SMNVEV (reference sequence). The ends were cut back, 3 bases at V and 10 bases at J, with 22 bases in the middle. DNA for the CDR3: TGTGCCAGCAGTTTCTCCCTTGACTATCTGGTGGTGGAGCAGTTCTTC. The encoded protein is CASSFSLDYLVVEQFF.

This clonotype was counted at least ten times. This sequence joins TRBV5-1 and TRBJ2-2, with 7 bases identical to TRBD1. The length of the CDR3 is 17 residues. V was pared by 4 bases and J by 2 bases, with 11 bases of the junction left unmatched. The germline CDR1 and CDR2 sequences are SGHRS and YFSETQ. The DNA for the CDR3 is TGCGCCAGCAGCCCTTCCCGGGACAGAACCAACACCGGGGAGCTGTTTTTT. It yields the protein CASSPSRDRTNTGELFF.

This clonotype was seen repeatedly, ten times or more. This chain joins TRBV13 and TRBJ2-7; D is uncertain. The CDR3 runs to 16 residues. Germline CDR1 reads PRHDT; CDR2 reads FYEKMQ (reference sequence). V was clipped by 3 bases and J by 0 bases, with 15 bases between them. CDR3 bases: TGTGCCAGCAGCTTTTTACTGGCCCGGAGCTCCTACGAGCAGTACTTC. It codes for CASSFLLARSSYEQYF.

This clonotype was detected only a few times. The rearrangement uses TRBV20-1 and TRBJ1-5; the D gene is possibly TRBD1 (6 bases). V lost 6 bases, J lost 0 bases, and 15 bases lay in between. This CDR3 comprises 15 residues. Germline-derived CDR1 and CDR2 are DFQATT and SNEGSKA (reference sequence). CDR3 in DNA: TGCAGTGCCCGCCCCTGGACAGCTAGCAATCAGCCCCAGCATTTT. Its protein product is CSARPWTASNQPQHF.

The sample holds many counts of this clonotype. The V gene is TRBV7-9, the J gene TRBJ2-5; 10 nucleotides agree with TRBD2. Germline V gene lookup returns CDR1 SEHNR and CDR2 FQNEAQ (reference sequence). Trimming cost V 4 bases and J 3 bases; bases outside gene matches: 5. CDR3 length equals 15 residues. CDR3 residues: CASSSGTSVEETQYF. The CDR3 DNA sequence: TGTGCCAGCAGCTCCGGGACTAGCGTCGAAGAGACCCAGTACTTC.

There are many counts of this clonotype. V usage is TRBV20-1 and J usage is TRBJ2-3; 9 bases line up with TRBD1. The CDR3 totals 14 residues. Germline loops: CDR1 DFQATT, CDR2 SNEGSKA (reference sequence). Trimming removed 6 bases from V and 4 bases from J; junction bases left unmatched: 8. As DNA, the CDR3 is TGCAGTGCCTGGGGACAGGGAGGCTCAGATACGCAGTATTTT. Translated, it gives CSAWGQGGSDTQYF.

In its sample, this clonotype was seen many times. This chain connects TRBV5-1 to TRBJ2-7, with D perhaps TRBD1 or TRBD2 (5 bases each). The germline V gene has CDR1 SGHRS and CDR2 YFSETQ. V was shortened by 4 bases and J by 3 bases, with 14 bases between the two germline ends. The CDR3 runs 14 residues. The chain's CDR3 is CASSPGTAVYEQYF. The CDR3, as DNA: TGCGCCAGCAGCCCCGGGACGGCCGTCTACGAGCAGTACTTC. Variable domain in full (rest from reference TRBV5-1 and TRBJ2-7): KAGVTQTPRYLIKTRGQQVTLSCSPISGHRSVSWYQQTPGQGLQFLFEYFSETQRNKGNFPGRFSGRQFSNSRSEMNVSTLELGDSALYLCASSPGTAVYEQYFGPGTRLTVT.